The entry that follows covers one T cell receptor (beta chain) sequence. The data belong to a study of blood T cell repertoires in COVID-19. Study-level background: Material from acute and convalescent COVID-19 was sourced from the United States, Italy and Spain. Nucleic acid was either cDNA or gDNA, and it came from T cells, B-cell-depleted T cells, or PBMCs.

In the authors' methods: Reference gene primers were amplified, and this amplification served to estimate nucleated cell counts. Using immunoSEQ multiplex PCR, the repertoire was profiled, and TCRdb retains in-frame clones only, with some absent. V and J calls and clone size are those listed in that table; D and trimming were worked out from the DNA. The top ten clones hold approximately 4.2% of a sample with 200,000 or so clones, about 86% of them seen once. The CDR3 is 14 residues long. The germline V gene encodes CDR1 MNHEY and CDR2 SMNVEV (reference sequence). The V gene lost 3 bases and the J gene lost 4 bases, with 7 bases spanning the gap. Residents of 24 US areas, aged about 18 to 95 years, made up the participants.

The chain is built from TRBV27 and TRBJ1-6; possible D gene TRBD1, 5 bases. Source material: PBMCs or T cells enriched from blood (not recorded which). The source is a woman in her thirties or forties with acute COVID-19. The CDR3, as DNA: TGTGCCAGCAGTTTTGACAGATATAATTCACCCCTCCACTTT. Protein: CASSFDRYNSPLHF.